The 13 T cell receptor beta chains listed next were all sequenced from one sample in a study of PD-L1 blockade in urothelial cancer. This table comes from immunoSEQ multiplex PCR, and its TCRdb copy is limited to in-frame clones, with some not included. In the table there are fewer than 50,000 clones, about nine tenths of which are singletons. This specimen consisted of PBMCs, obtained around atezolizumab (anti-PD-L1) treatment. The receptors come from a man in his 70s with urothelial cancer.

The sample holds one count of this clone. The rearrangement uses TRBV28 and TRBJ1-1; 10 positions match TRBD1. The CDR3 is 13 residues long. V shed 5 bases, J shed 3 bases, and the junction held 0 bases outside the gene matches. CDR1 is MDHEN, CDR2 SYDVKM, per germline. CDR3 residues: CASSDRGHTEAFF. Written as DNA, the CDR3 is TGTGCCAGCAGTGACAGGGGGCACACTGAAGCTTTCTTT. The full variable domain, in which reference TRBV28 and TRBJ1-1 provide the parts outside the CDR3, is DVKVTQSSRYLVKRTGEKVFLECVQDMDHENMFWYRQDPGLGLRLIYFSYDVKMKEKGDIPEGYSVSREKKERFSLILESASTNQTSMYLCASSDRGHTEAFFGQGTRLTVV.

The gene calls are TRBV11-2 and TRBJ2-2, with 8 bases aligning to TRBD2. With 5 bases clipped from V and 8 bases from J, the junction kept 10 bases outside the gene matches. CDR1 is SGHAT, CDR2 FQNNGV, per germline. This CDR3 comprises 15 residues. As DNA, the CDR3 is TGTGCCAGCAGCCCCACAGCGGGAGCCTCGGGGGAGCTGTTTTTT. Its protein product is CASSPTAGASGELFF.

V gene TRBV6-5 combines with J gene TRBJ2-2; 7 bases agree with TRBD1. CDR1 is MNHEY and CDR2 is SVGAGI in the germline V gene. Trimming at V came to 4 bases and at J to 8 bases, leaving 4 bases not matched to a gene. The CDR3 consists of 13 residues. This CDR3 is CASSSTGDGELFF. The CDR3 coding sequence is TGTGCCAGCAGTTCAACAGGGGATGGGGAGCTGTTTTTT.

V and J are TRBV5-1 and TRBJ2-5; TRBD1 matches 7 bases. With 5 bases clipped from V and 3 bases from J, the junction kept 4 bases outside the gene matches. Germline CDR1 SGHRS, CDR2 YFSETQ. The CDR3 contains 13 residues. CDR3: CASSTGVEETQYF. CDR3 sequence (DNA): TGCGCCAGCAGTACAGGGGTCGAAGAGACCCAGTACTTC.

In nucleotides, the CDR3 is TGTGCCAGCAGTTACTCGTCTAGCGGGAGTGGGGAGCTGTTTTTT. Translated, it gives CASSYSSSGSGELFF. V gene TRBV6-6 combines with J gene TRBJ2-2, with 10 bases lining up with TRBD2. The CDR3 runs 15 residues. Germline lookup yields CDR1 MNHNY and CDR2 SVGAGI (reference sequence). Trimming took 0 bases from V and 8 from J; bases not matched to a gene: 3.

The rearrangement links TRBV5-1 to TRBJ2-7; 8 nucleotides align to TRBD2. In germline, CDR1 is SGHRS, CDR2 YFSETQ. Trimming cost V 2 bases and J 2 bases; bases outside gene matches: 3. This CDR3 spans 14 amino acids. The DNA of the CDR3 is TGCGCCAGCAGCTTTAGCGGGGCTACCTACGAGCAGTACTTC. This sequence encodes CASSFSGATYEQYF.

There are a few counts of this clone. The V gene is TRBV19, the J gene TRBJ2-1, with 12 bases aligning to TRBD1. CDR3 length: 16 residues. V lost 8 bases to trimming and J lost 10 bases; unmatched junction nucleotides: 15. Germline CDR1 reads LNHDA; CDR2 reads SQIVND (reference sequence). This chain's CDR3 is CASQTQPGQGAWEQFF. CDR3 coding DNA: TGTGCCAGTCAGACACAACCGGGACAGGGGGCGTGGGAGCAGTTCTTC.

The rearrangement joins TRBV28 to TRBJ2-1; maybe TRBD2 (6 bases). This CDR3 has 13 residues. Germline V gene data show CDR1 as MDHEN and CDR2 as SYDVKM. The V end was cut by 5 bases, the J end by 5 bases, with 10 bases between. CDR3 amino acids: CASSPGLNNEQFF. The CDR3 coding sequence is TGTGCCAGCAGTCCGGGACTCAACAATGAGCAGTTCTTC. Drawing the rest from reference TRBV28 and TRBJ2-1, the complete variable domain is DVKVTQSSRYLVKRTGEKVFLECVQDMDHENMFWYRQDPGLGLRLIYFSYDVKMKEKGDIPEGYSVSREKKERFSLILESASTNQTSMYLCASSPGLNNEQFFGPGTRLTVL.

The chain employs TRBV19 and TRBJ2-6; a weak D match, TRBD1 (6 bases). The CDR3 is 15 residues long. V was shortened by 6 bases and J by 2 bases, with 11 bases between the two germline ends. The V gene's germline CDR1 is LNHDA and CDR2 SQIVND (reference sequence). CDR3 in DNA: TGTGCCAGTAGATCAGGGGTGGCTGGGGCCAACGTCCTGACTTTC. Translating gives CASRSGVAGANVLTF.

This clone was detected only a few times. The genes are TRBV29-1 and TRBJ1-1, with D hard to call. Germline assignment: CDR1 SQVTM and CDR2 ANQGSEA. V was clipped by 2 bases and J by 4 bases, with 11 bases between them. There are 13 residues in the CDR3. The CDR3 nucleotides read TGCAGCGTTGAAAAGACGGGGTTCACTGAAGCTTTCTTT. This sequence encodes CSVEKTGFTEAFF. The full variable domain, completed using reference TRBV29-1 and TRBJ1-1, is SAVISQKPSRDICQRGTSLTIQCQVDSQVTMMFWYRQQPGQSLTLIATANQGSEATYESGFVIDKFPISRPNLTFSTLTVSNMSPEDSSIYLCSVEKTGFTEAFFGQGTRLTVV.

The V call is TRBV28, the J call TRBJ2-3, with TRBD2 identical over 10 bases. Trimming took 6 bases from V and 2 from J; bases not matched to a gene: 8. CDR1 and CDR2 (germline): MDHEN, SYDVKM. This CDR3 is 16 amino acids long. The CDR3 reads CASSQSTSGTTDTQYF. The CDR3 DNA is TGTGCCAGCAGCCAATCTACTAGCGGGACCACAGATACGCAGTATTTT.

This clone has a handful of counts. The chain combines TRBV5-1 with TRBJ2-3, with 11 bases lining up with TRBD2. The trim removed 6 bases at V and 6 bases at J, leaving 6 bases unmatched. The CDR3 is made up of 14 amino acids. Germline values: CDR1 SGHRS, CDR2 YFSETQ. CDR3 region: CASKLLAGADTQYF. CDR3 in DNA: TGCGCCAGCAAGTTACTAGCGGGAGCTGATACGCAGTATTTT.

This chain links TRBV18 with TRBJ1-2; 7 nucleotides agree with TRBD1. The germline V gene has CDR1 KGHSH and CDR2 LQKENI. The CDR3 has 13 amino acids. Trimming took 4 bases from V and 2 from J; bases not matched to a gene: 1. This chain's CDR3 is CASSRTGNYGYTF. DNA for the CDR3: TGTGCCAGCTCACGGACAGGCAACTATGGCTACACCTTC.